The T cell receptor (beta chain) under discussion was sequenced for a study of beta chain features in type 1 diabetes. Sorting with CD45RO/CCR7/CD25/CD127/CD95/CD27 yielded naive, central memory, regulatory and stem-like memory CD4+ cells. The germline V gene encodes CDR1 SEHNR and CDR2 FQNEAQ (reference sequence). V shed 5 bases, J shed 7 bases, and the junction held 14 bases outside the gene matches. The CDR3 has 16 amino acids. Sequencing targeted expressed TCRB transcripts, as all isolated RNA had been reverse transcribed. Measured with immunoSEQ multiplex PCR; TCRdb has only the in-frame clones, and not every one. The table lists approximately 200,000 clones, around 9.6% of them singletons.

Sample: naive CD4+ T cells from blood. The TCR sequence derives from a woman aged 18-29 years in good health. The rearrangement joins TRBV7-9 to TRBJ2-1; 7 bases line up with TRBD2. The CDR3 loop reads CASSEDKGAGVNEQFF. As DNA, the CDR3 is TGTGCCAGCAGCGAAGACAAAGGTGCGGGAGTAAATGAGCAGTTCTTC.